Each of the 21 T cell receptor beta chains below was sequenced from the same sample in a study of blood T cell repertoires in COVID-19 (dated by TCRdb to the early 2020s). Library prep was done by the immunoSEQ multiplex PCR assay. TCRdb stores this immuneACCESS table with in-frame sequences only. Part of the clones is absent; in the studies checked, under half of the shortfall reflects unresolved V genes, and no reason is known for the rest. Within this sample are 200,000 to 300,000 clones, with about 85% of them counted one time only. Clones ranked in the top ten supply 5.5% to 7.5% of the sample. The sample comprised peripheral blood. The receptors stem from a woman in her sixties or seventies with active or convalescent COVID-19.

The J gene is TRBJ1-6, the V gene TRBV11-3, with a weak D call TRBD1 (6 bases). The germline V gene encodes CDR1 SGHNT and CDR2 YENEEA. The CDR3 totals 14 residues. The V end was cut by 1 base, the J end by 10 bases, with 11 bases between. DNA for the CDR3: TGTGCCAGCAGCTTAGGTAGTGGGGGCTCACCCCTCCACTTT. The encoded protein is CASSLGSGGSPLHF. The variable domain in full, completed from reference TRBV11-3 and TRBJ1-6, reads EAGVVQSPRYKIIEKKQPVAFWCNPISGHNTLYWYLQNLGQGPELLIRYENEEAVDDSQLPKDRFSAERLKGVDSTLKIQPAELGDSAVYLCASSLGSGGSPLHFGNGTRLTVT.

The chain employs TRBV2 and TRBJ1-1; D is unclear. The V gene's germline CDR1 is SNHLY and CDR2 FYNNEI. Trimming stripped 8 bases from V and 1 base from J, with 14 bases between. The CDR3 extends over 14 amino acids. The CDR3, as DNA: TGTGCCAGCGGAGGGCGTCATAAGAACACTGAAGCTTTCTTT. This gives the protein CASGGRHKNTEAFF.

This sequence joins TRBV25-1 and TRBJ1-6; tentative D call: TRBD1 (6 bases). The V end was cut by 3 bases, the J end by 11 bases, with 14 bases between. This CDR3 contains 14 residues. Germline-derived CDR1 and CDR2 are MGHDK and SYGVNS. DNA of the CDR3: TGTGCCAGCAGTGAGAAGGGGACAACCCCACCCCTCCACTTT. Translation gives CASSEKGTTPPLHF.

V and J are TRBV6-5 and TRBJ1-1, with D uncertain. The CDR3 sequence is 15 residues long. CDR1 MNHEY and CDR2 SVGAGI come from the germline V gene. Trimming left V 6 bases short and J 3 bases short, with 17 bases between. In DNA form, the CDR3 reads TGTGCCAGCAGGGCGACCTCCCTCGGGGACACTGAAGCTTTCTTT. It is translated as CASRATSLGDTEAFF.

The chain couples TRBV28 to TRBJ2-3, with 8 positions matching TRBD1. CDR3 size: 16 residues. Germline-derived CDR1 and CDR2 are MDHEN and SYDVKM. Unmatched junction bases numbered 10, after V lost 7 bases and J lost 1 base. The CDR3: CASTKPGTGGTDTQYF. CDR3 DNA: TGTGCCAGCACTAAGCCCGGGACAGGCGGCACAGATACGCAGTATTTT.

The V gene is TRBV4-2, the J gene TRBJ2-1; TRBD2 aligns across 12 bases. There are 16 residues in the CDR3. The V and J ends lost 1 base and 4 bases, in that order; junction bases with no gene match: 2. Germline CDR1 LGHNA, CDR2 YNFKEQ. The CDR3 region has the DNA TGTGCCAGCAGCCAAGTCGGGACTAGCGGGTACAATGAGCAGTTCTTC. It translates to CASSQVGTSGYNEQFF.

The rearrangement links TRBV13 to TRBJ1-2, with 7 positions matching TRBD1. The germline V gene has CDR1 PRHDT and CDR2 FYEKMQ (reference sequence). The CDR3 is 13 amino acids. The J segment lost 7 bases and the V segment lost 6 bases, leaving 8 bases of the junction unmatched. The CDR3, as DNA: TGTGCCAGCAGGCCCCGTTACAGGGGTGGCTACACCTTC. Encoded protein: CASRPRYRGGYTF.

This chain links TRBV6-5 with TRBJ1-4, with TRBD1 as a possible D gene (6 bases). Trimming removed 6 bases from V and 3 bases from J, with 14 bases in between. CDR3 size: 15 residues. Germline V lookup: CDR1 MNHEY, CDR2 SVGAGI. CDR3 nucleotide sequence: TGTGCCAGCAGACGGATACAGGGTGCTAATGAAAAACTGTTTTTT. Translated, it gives CASRRIQGANEKLFF.

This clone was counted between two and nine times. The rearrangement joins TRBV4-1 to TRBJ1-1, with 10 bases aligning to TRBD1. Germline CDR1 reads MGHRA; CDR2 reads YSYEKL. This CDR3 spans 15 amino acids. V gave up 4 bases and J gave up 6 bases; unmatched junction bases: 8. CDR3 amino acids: CASSPLDRGFSEAFF. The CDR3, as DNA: TGCGCCAGCAGCCCCTTGGACAGGGGGTTTTCTGAAGCTTTCTTT.

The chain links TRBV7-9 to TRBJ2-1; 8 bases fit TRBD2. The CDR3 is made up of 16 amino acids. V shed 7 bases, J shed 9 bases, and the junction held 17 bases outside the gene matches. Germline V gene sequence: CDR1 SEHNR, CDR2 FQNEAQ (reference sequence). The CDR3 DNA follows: TGTGCCAGCATCAAGAAAGTAGGACTAGCAGTTAGTGAGCAGTTCTTC. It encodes CASIKKVGLAVSEQFF.

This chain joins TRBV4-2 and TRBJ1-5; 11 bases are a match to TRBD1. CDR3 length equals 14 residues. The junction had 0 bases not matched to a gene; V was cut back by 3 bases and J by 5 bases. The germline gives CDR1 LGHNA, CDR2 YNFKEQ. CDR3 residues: CASSQDRGHQPQHF. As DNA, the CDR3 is TGTGCCAGCAGCCAGGACAGGGGGCATCAGCCCCAGCATTTT.

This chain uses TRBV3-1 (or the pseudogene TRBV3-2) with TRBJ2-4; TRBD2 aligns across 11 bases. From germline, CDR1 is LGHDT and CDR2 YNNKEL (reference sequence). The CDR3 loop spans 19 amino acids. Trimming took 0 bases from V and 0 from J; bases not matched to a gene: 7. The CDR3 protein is CASSQDSLAGELAKNIQYF. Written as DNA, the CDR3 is TGTGCCAGCAGCCAAGATTCACTAGCGGGGGAACTAGCCAAAAACATTCAGTACTTC.

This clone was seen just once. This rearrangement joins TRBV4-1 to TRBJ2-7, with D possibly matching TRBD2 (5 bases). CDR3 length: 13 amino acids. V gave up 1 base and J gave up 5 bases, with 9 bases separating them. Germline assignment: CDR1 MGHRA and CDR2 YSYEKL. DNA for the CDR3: TGCGCCAGCAGCCAAGTTGCGGGCCACGAGCAGTACTTC. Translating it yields CASSQVAGHEQYF.

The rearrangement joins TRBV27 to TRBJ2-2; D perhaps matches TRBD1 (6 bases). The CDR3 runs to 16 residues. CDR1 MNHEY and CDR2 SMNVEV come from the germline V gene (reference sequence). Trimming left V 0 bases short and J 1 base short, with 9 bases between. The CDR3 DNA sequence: TGTGCCAGCAGTTTATCTGTGACAGGGAACACCGGGGAGCTGTTTTTT. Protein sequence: CASSLSVTGNTGELFF.

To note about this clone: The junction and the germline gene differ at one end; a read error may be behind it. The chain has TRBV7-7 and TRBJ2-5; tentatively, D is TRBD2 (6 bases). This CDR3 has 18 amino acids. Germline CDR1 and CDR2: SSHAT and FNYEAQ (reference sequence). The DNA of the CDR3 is TGTGCTAGCAGCTTAGGGGCCTTTCGGGACTCGCTGTCAGAGACCCAGTACTTC. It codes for CASSLGAFRDSLSETQYF.

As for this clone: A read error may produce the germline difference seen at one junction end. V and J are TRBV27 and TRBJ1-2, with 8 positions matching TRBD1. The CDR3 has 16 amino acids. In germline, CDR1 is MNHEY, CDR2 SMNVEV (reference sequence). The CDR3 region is CASSLSPDRGRYGYTF. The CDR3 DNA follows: TGTGCCAGCAGTCTATCCCCTGACAGGGGAAGGTATGGCTACACCTTC.

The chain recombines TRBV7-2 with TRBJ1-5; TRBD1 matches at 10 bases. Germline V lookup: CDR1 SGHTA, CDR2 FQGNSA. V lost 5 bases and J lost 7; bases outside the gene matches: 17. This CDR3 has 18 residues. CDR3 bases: TGTGCCAGCAGCCCCTACGCGGACAGGGGGATGTATGGACAGCCCCAGCATTTT. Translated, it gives CASSPYADRGMYGQPQHF.

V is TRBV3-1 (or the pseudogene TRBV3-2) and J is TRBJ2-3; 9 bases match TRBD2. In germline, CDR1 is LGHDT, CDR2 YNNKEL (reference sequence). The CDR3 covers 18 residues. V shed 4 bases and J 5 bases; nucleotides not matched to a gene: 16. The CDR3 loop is CASSPLRTTSGRGDTQYF. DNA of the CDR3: TGTGCCAGCAGCCCACTACGAACGACTAGCGGTCGGGGAGATACGCAGTATTTT.

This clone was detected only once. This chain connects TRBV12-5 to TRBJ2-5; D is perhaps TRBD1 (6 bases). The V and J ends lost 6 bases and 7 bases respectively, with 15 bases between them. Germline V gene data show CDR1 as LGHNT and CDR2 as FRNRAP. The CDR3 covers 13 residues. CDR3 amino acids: CASGQGIPGTQYF. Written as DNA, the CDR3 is TGTGCTAGTGGGCAGGGGATACCGGGGACCCAGTACTTC.

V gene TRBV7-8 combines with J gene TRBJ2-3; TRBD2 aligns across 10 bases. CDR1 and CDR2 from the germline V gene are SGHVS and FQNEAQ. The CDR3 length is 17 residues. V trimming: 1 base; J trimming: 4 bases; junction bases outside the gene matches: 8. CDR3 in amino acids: CASSLGLAGVVADTQYF. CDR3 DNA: TGTGCCAGCAGCTTAGGGCTAGCGGGAGTAGTGGCAGATACGCAGTATTTT.

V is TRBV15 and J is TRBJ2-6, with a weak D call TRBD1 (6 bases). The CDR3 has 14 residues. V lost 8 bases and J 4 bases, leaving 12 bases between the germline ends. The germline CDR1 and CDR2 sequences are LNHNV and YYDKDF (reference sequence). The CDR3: CATETGTGANVLTF. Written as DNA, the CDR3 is TGTGCCACCGAAACAGGGACCGGGGCCAACGTCCTGACTTTC.